The sequence of this TCR beta chain was determined in a study of graft-versus-host responses after intestinal transplantation. Study overall: Each recipient received a multivisceral, liver-intestinal, or isolated intestinal graft. Recipients were all induced with anti-thymocyte globulin, then given tacrolimus and steroids for 3 to 4 years. Study outcomes and limitations: Levels of circulating GvH clones at their peak were associated with early post-transplant HvG declines. Investigators detected GvH clones in recipient marrow, with some emerging earlier in ileum or blood.

This clone was observed a handful of times. Its antigen is unknown. Here immunoSEQ multiplex PCR was the method, and the copy in TCRdb shows in-frame clones only, minus some. The data hold approximately 130,000 clones, with approximately 92% observed a single time. Germline-derived CDR1 and CDR2 are LNHDA and SQIVND (reference sequence). Trimming left V 5 bases short and J 7 bases short, with 18 bases between. The CDR3 covers 16 residues. This chain connects TRBV19 to TRBJ1-6; D might be TRBD1 (5 bases). Source: unstimulated CD4+ T cells sorted from spleen or lymph node cells, taken before intestinal transplant. The source is a human donor who received an intestinal transplant. CDR3 loop: CASSFTPRGTNSPLHF. CDR3 DNA sequence: TGTGCCAGTAGTTTCACGCCCCGGGGGACCAATTCACCCCTCCACTTT.